This T cell receptor (beta chain) derives from a study of PD-1 blockade in classical Hodgkin lymphoma (TCRdb year 2020). For the study in its entirety: Nivolumab dosing was 3 mg/kg intravenously every 2 weeks, continuing until either disease progression or unacceptable toxicity. The study used TCR beta sequencing and CyTOF to define a peripheral blood immune signature of response to PD-1 blockade in classical Hodgkin lymphoma. Study-level results and caveats: Only a single clinical trial cohort was studied, and what caused the repertoire differences, possibly disease activity or prior therapy, remained undefined. A significant rise by C4D1 was seen in CD4+ but not CD8+ TCR diversity (p=0.0027 vs p=0.16), with the rise being most apparent in complete responders (p=0.02). Trial patients with a complete response had baseline diversity similar to that of newly diagnosed patients, while partial responders and progressors had significantly lower diversity. Diversity was lower in patients who began nivolumab less than 1 year after ASCT, so these patients were left out of later analyses to avoid confounding by immune reconstitution. Baseline TCR diversity was reported to be lower in newly diagnosed patients than in healthy donors, and even lower in relapsed/refractory patients.

Genomic DNA was isolated using the Qiagen DNeasy kit from unsorted PBMCs as well as from negatively selected CD4+ and CD8+ fractions. TCR beta CDR3 regions were amplified by immunoSEQ multiplex PCR using primers annealing to V and J segments. A synthetic immune receptor repertoire was used to minimize amplification bias, and any remaining bias was removed computationally after sequencing. As for the original processing: Repertoire diversity was quantified as the Shannon entropy index using custom Python scripts. Unsorted, CD4+ and CD8+ repertoires were examined separately, except in combined analyses, for which CD4+ and CD8+ sequences were merged in silico. Clonal expansion was defined as at least a 2-fold frequency increase after treatment relative to C1D1, with a pseudocount of 0.5 for undetected baseline clones. Clones with 0 or 1 copy at C1D1 were classified as singleton clones, and clones with 2 or more copies were classified as non-singleton clones. Clones expanded in unsorted samples were annotated as CD4+, CD8+ or unknown by matching protein sequences in sorted samples from the same patient. Wilcoxon tests on paired samples were used to test changes in diversity from C1D1 to C4D1. Drawn from immuneACCESS, this table holds only the in-frame rearrangements with V and J called that TCRdb kept. Clones are partly lost; checked studies trace under half to an unresolved V gene and leave the rest unexplained. Clone size and the V and J calls come from that table; the DNA yielded D and trimming. Within this sample are 70,000 or so clones, with 70% to 75% of them counted one time only. The top ten clones comprise less than 9.5% of the sample.

The meaning of the sample's time point label: cycle 2 day 1 (C2D1) of nivolumab. Every trial patient had relapsed after autologous stem cell transplantation, and cohorts A, B and C differed in prior brentuximab vedotin exposure. The trial cohort comprised some 60 patients with relapsed/refractory classical Hodgkin lymphoma whose best overall responses were complete response, partial response or progressive disease. Single-agent nivolumab was administered to trial patients in the multi-cohort phase II CheckMate 205 trial. An independent review committee assessed best overall response by applying the 2007 International Working Group response criteria. PBMCs from the trial were collected at three points: immediately before nivolumab initiation (C1D1), and during therapy at cycle 2 day 1 and cycle 4 day 1. Peripheral blood was collected in 8 mL Vacutainer Cell Preparation Tubes, from which PBMCs were isolated by centrifugation and then cryopreserved.

As encoded in the germline V gene, CDR1 is SGHVS while CDR2 is FNYEAQ. From the cysteine up to the phenylalanine, the CDR3 has a length of 13 residues. Just the 39-base CDR3 DNA is kept, in frame starting at base 1. Cut back by 4 bases and 2 bases, the V and J ends lie 9 bases apart. For this clone: Its antigen is unknown. No much larger clone exists at a distance of one base, and base qualities are not known.

This chain joins TRBV7-6 to TRBJ2-7; TRBD1 is perhaps the D gene, given 6 matching bases. The specimen was peripheral blood mononuclear cells (PBMCs), collected before the second cycle of nivolumab. The TCR was taken from a human donor with classical Hodgkin lymphoma. The base sequence is TGTGCCAGCAGCTCGGACAGACCCTACGAGCAGTACTTC. Its translation reads: CASSSDRPYEQYF.